The clone carrying this T cell receptor beta chain has a count of ten or more. A TCRbeta library incorporating unique molecular identifiers was prepared. TCRdb ran MiXCR on the PCR reads and lists one entry per CDR3 protein. The sample lists about 370,000 distinct CDR3 sequences; about a fifth were seen once. The CDR3 spans 16 residues. Germline CDR1 SQVTM, CDR2 ANQGSEA. Trimming pared 6 bases from V and 5 bases from J, leaving 23 bases between. The source of the sample is a study of T-cell reconstitution after alpha-beta-depleted transplantation in children. The chain couples TRBV29-1 to TRBJ2-1, with a possible D match to TRBD2 (6 bases). Sequencing used PBMCs from the stem cell graft donor, obtained from the stem cell graft. The TCR originated in a human donor who donated a stem cell graft to a child with acute myeloid leukemia. The CDR3 protein is CSVPYGTASAHNEQFF. CDR3 sequence (DNA): TGCAGCGTACCCTACGGGACGGCTAGCGCCCACAATGAGCAGTTCTTC.